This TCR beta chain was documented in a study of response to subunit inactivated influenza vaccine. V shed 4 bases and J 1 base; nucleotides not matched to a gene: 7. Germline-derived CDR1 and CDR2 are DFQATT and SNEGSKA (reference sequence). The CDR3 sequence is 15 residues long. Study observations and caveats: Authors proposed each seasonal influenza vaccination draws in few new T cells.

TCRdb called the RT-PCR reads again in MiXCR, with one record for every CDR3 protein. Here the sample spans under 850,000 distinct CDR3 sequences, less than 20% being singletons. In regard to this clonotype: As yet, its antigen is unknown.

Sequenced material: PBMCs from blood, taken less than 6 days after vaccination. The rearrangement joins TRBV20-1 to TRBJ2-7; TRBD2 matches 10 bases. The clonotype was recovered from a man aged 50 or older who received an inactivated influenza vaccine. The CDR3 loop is CSATVGLAFSYEQYF. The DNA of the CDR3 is TGCAGTGCTACCGTGGGACTAGCGTTTTCCTACGAGCAGTACTTC.